This T cell receptor beta chain stems from a study of T-cell memory formation after mild COVID-19. J was trimmed by 4 bases and V by 3 bases; bases with no gene match: 12. This CDR3 contains 17 residues. This clonotype occurred a few times. Antigen unknown. Employing constant-segment primers, 5'RACE generated TCR alpha and TCR beta cDNA libraries bearing sample barcodes and UMIs. TCRdb re-derived calls from the 5' RACE reads in MiXCR, one entry per CDR3 protein. Of under 450,000 distinct CDR3 sequences detected, 20% to 25% appear once; the ten largest clones hold 20% to 25%. General observations from the study: Day 15 to 85 contracting clones showed balanced CD4/CD8; later expanders leaned CD4+. Clones which contracted sat mainly in CM and EM if CD4+, and in EMRA if CD8+. Several responding clones turned up in pre-infection memory, indicating that cross-reactive memory may have taken part.

The V call is TRBV12-3 or TRBV12-4, the J call TRBJ1-2; TRBD1 matches 9 bases. Sequenced: PBMCs or a T cell subset sorted from them (not recorded which). The origin of this receptor is a man aged 18 to 30 who had mild COVID-19 (a few samples of this study predate the infection). Cell type and time point are not known. The DNA of the CDR3 is TGTGCCAGCAGTTTCGGAAGGGGGGACAGGGAAGGCTATGGCTACACCTTC. It specifies CASSFGRGDREGYGYTF.